Shown below are 20 T cell receptor beta chains from a single sample sequenced in a study of T cells after posttransplantation cyclophosphamide. Measured with immunoSEQ multiplex PCR; TCRdb has only the in-frame clones, and not every one. The sample was found to contain about 36,000 clones, and every one recurs. Sequences were obtained from PBMCs. These TCRs come from a girl between 5 and 17 years old in good health, CMV-negative, and a related stem cell transplant donor.

This clone has ten or more counts. The gene calls are TRBV6-6 and TRBJ1-4; D is ambiguous. The CDR3 length is 15 residues. CDR1 MNHNY and CDR2 SVGAGI come from the germline V gene (reference sequence). Trimming cost V 5 bases and J 3 bases, with 13 bases left between them. The CDR3 protein is CASSRQPVSNEKLFF. DNA for the CDR3: TGTGCCAGCAGTCGCCAACCGGTATCTAATGAAAAACTGTTTTTT.

This clone was seen at least ten times. The chain joins TRBV7-2 to TRBJ1-5; the D is unclear. In germline, CDR1 is SGHTA, CDR2 FQGNSA. The CDR3 spans 13 residues. Trimming pared 6 bases from V and 7 bases from J, leaving 13 bases between. The CDR3 here is CASSLAGFQPQHF. CDR3 bases: TGTGCCAGCAGTCTAGCGGGGTTCCAGCCCCAGCATTTT.

Regarding this clone: Being one base from a much bigger clone, this may be a read error. This sequence joins TRBV5-1 and TRBJ2-1; D perhaps matches TRBD2 (5 bases). Germline values: CDR1 SGHRS, CDR2 YFSETQ. The CDR3 loop spans 11 amino acids. V was trimmed by 4 bases and J by 14 bases, leaving 13 bases between them. DNA for the CDR3: TGCGCCAGCAGCCGGAGTTGGGGAGAGTTCTTC. This sequence encodes CASSRSWGEFF.

This clone was detected many times. V is TRBV27 and J is TRBJ1-5; 8 positions match TRBD1. CDR3 length: 15 amino acids. With V trimmed by 5 bases and J by 3 bases, 6 bases remained unmatched. The germline gives CDR1 MNHEY, CDR2 SMNVEV (reference sequence). This chain's CDR3 is CASSIEQGVNQPQHF. CDR3 sequence (DNA): TGTGCCAGCAGTATAGAACAGGGGGTCAATCAGCCCCAGCATTTT.

The V and J genes are TRBV9 and TRBJ2-3; no clear D. Germline-derived CDR1 and CDR2 are SGDLS and YYNGEE. This CDR3 contains 16 residues. With 6 bases removed from V and 2 bases from J, the gap between germline ends came to 19 bases. The CDR3 loop is CASTLGGRHNTDTQYF. The CDR3 region has the DNA TGTGCCAGCACCCTAGGTGGTCGCCACAACACAGATACGCAGTATTTT.

This rearrangement joins TRBV28 to TRBJ1-2; D is possibly TRBD1 (6 bases). The CDR3 has 12 residues. CDR1 and CDR2 (germline): MDHEN, SYDVKM. Trimming removed 8 bases at V and 4 bases at J, with 11 bases between. The CDR3 region has the DNA TGTGCCAGCCAAGGGGGTTCCTATGGCTACACCTTC. Encoded protein: CASQGGSYGYTF.

This clone was seen ten or more times. V usage is TRBV4-3 and J usage is TRBJ2-7; tentatively, D is TRBD1 (6 bases). The CDR3 runs 16 residues. In germline, CDR1 is LGHNA, CDR2 YSLEER. Deletions cut 0 bases from V and 3 bases from J, with 15 bases between. CDR3: CASSQDENRAHYEQYF. Here the CDR3 DNA reads TGCGCCAGCAGCCAAGATGAGAACAGGGCTCACTACGAGCAGTACTTC.

The sample holds many counts of this clone. The V and J genes are TRBV7-2 and TRBJ1-5; tentatively, D is TRBD1 (6 bases). Germline assignment: CDR1 SGHTA and CDR2 FQGNSA. Trimming pared 5 bases from V and 4 bases from J, leaving 9 bases between. CDR3 length equals 13 residues. In DNA form, the CDR3 reads TGTGCCAGCAGCAGACAGGTTAATCAGCCCCAGCATTTT. Its translation is CASSRQVNQPQHF.

This chain joins TRBV28 and TRBJ2-7; 10 bases agree with TRBD1. The CDR3 runs to 14 residues. In germline, CDR1 is MDHEN, CDR2 SYDVKM. Trimming removed 5 bases from V and 2 bases from J; junction bases left unmatched: 3. The chain's CDR3 is CASSPGTGAYEQYF. The CDR3 DNA follows: TGTGCCAGCAGTCCCGGGACAGGGGCCTACGAGCAGTACTTC.

This clone was counted at least ten times. The chain carries TRBV6-1 and TRBJ1-6; possibly TRBD1 for D (6 bases). From germline, CDR1 is MNHNS and CDR2 SASEGT. The length of the CDR3 is 16 residues. V lost 1 base and J 4 bases, leaving 11 bases between the germline ends. The CDR3 DNA reads TGTGCCAGCAGTGAAGGGGGGGGGCGGTATAATTCACCCCTCCACTTT. Its protein is CASSEGGGRYNSPLHF.

This clone was detected many times. The same CDR3 is also encoded by other DNA sequences in this sample. V and J are TRBV2 and TRBJ1-1; 7 bases agree with TRBD1. The CDR3 runs 14 residues. The V gene's germline CDR1 is SNHLY and CDR2 FYNNEI. The J segment lost 5 bases and the V segment lost 3 bases, leaving 6 bases of the junction unmatched. The CDR3 loop reads CASSEAGGRTEAFF. The CDR3 nucleotides read TGTGCCAGCAGTGAGGCAGGGGGTAGGACTGAAGCTTTCTTT.

The CDR3 loop is CSVEDRVYEQYF. CDR3 in DNA: TGCAGCGTTGAAGATCGGGTATACGAGCAGTACTTC. The genes are TRBV29-1 and TRBJ2-7; D ambiguous. The CDR3 runs 12 residues. Germline CDR1 reads SQVTM; CDR2 reads ANQGSEA. The V end lost 0 bases, the J end lost 4 bases, and 7 bases lay between the germline ends.

This clone was detected ten times or more. The CDR3 here is CASSQPGTGVNEQFF. For the CDR3, the DNA is TGCGCCAGCAGCCAACCCGGGACAGGGGTAAATGAGCAGTTCTTC. The V call is TRBV4-1, the J call TRBJ2-1; TRBD1 aligns across 10 bases. Unmatched junction bases numbered 5, after V lost 2 bases and J lost 7 bases. CDR3 size: 15 residues. Per the germline V gene, CDR1 is MGHRA and CDR2 is YSYEKL.

This clone came up many times. The V and J genes are TRBV20-1 and TRBJ1-2; D gene ambiguous. The germline CDR1 and CDR2 sequences are DFQATT and SNEGSKA (reference sequence). With 5 bases removed from V and 8 bases from J, the gap between germline ends came to 12 bases. The CDR3 runs 11 residues. In nucleotides, the CDR3 is TGCAGTGCTCACGAGGGTGGAGGCTACACCTTC. Translating it yields CSAHEGGGYTF.

The gene calls are TRBV9 and TRBJ2-4; 7 bases map to TRBD2. J was trimmed by 6 bases and V by 10 bases; bases with no gene match: 16. In germline, CDR1 is SGDLS, CDR2 YYNGEE. The CDR3 sequence is 15 residues long. The chain's CDR3 is CASSWAGDSPNIQYF. CDR3 DNA sequence: TGTGCCTCCTCTTGGGCGGGAGACTCCCCAAACATTCAGTACTTC.

This clone was seen a handful of times. This chain links TRBV28 with TRBJ1-2, with D possibly TRBD1 on 5 matching bases. Germline values: CDR1 MDHEN, CDR2 SYDVKM. This CDR3 is 14 amino acids long. Deletions cut 3 bases from V and 3 bases from J, with 11 bases between. The DNA of the CDR3 is TGTGCCAGCAGTTTGCGGGGGAGGGACTATGGCTACACCTTC. It is translated as CASSLRGRDYGYTF.

In this sample, this clone turned up many times. This chain joins TRBV5-1 and TRBJ2-7; 10 bases match TRBD2. The CDR3 covers 18 residues. The germline V gene encodes CDR1 SGHRS and CDR2 YFSETQ. J was trimmed by 2 bases and V by 0 bases; bases with no gene match: 11. The CDR3 DNA follows: TGCGCCAGCAGCTTGGTGGTCCCTAGCGGGAGTATACCCTACGAGCAGTACTTC. Translated: CASSLVVPSGSIPYEQYF.

The sample holds a few counts of this clone. The chain has TRBV6-5 and TRBJ1-5; 9 nucleotides align to TRBD1. The germline V gene has CDR1 MNHEY and CDR2 SVGAGI. The junction had 3 bases not matched to a gene; V was cut back by 6 bases and J by 0 bases. The CDR3 runs 15 residues. The CDR3 spells CASSRDRVSNQPQHF. The CDR3 DNA follows: TGTGCCAGCAGCCGGGACAGGGTTAGCAATCAGCCCCAGCATTTT.

This clone was detected many times. The rearrangement links TRBV28 to TRBJ1-2, with TRBD1 as a possible D gene (6 bases). Trimming removed 5 bases at V and 8 bases at J, with 18 bases between. The length of the CDR3 is 14 residues. Per germline, CDR1 MDHEN and CDR2 SYDVKM. The CDR3 coding sequence is TGTGCCAGCAGTCTCGCTCTCGGGACACGCGGCTACACCTTC. Translated, it gives CASSLALGTRGYTF.

V is TRBV4-3 and J is TRBJ2-1, with a weak D call TRBD2 (5 bases). V was trimmed by 4 bases and J by 0 bases, leaving 16 bases between them. The CDR3 is 17 amino acids. Germline loops: CDR1 LGHNA, CDR2 YSLEER. The CDR3 DNA is TGCGCCAGCAGCCCTTCTCCGGGATTCAGCTCCTACAATGAGCAGTTCTTC. This encodes CASSPSPGFSSYNEQFF.